This T cell receptor (beta chain) emerged from a study of vaccination and CD4 T cells after COVID-19. Study-level background: Blood was drawn a median around 73 days post second dose, range 14 to 241. Treatment of control cultures consisted of a CEFX pool, an HIV-1 Nef pool, or no peptide.

Notes on this clonotype: What it binds is not known.

The treatment is: roughly ten-day PBMC culture with coronavirus spike peptide pools or control peptides (ViraFEST assay). Germline-derived CDR1 and CDR2 are SGHTA and FQGTGA. The V gene end was trimmed by 5 bases and the J gene end by 1 base; junction bases not matched to a gene: 6. There are 17 residues in the CDR3. At the Johns Hopkins FTIC core, DNA taken from cultured CD4+ T cells was sequenced by way of the Oncomine TCR Beta short-read assay. TCRdb reprocessed the PCR reads via MiXCR and lists one record per CDR3 protein. The table records around 12,000 distinct CDR3 sequences, approximately 32% of them present only once.

Material: CD4+ T cells from blood, cultured in vitro, obtained before SARS-CoV-2 vaccination. This TCR was recovered from a human donor who received a COVID-19 vaccine. The rearrangement uses TRBV7-3 and TRBJ2-3; TRBD2 matches at 13 bases. CDR3 nucleotides: TGTGCCAGCAGCCCAAGAGGACTAGCGGGGGGCACAGATACGCAGTATTTT. Translation gives CASSPRGLAGGTDTQYF.